This TCR beta chain was captured by sequencing in a study of metastatic and nonmetastatic thyroid tumors. Via MiXCR, TCRdb re-called the PCR reads. The sample holds tens of thousands of clones, 25% to 30% seen once. General study results and limits: As reported, TCR beta diversity in blood and tumor was significantly higher in malignant thyroid tumors than in benign nodules.

This clone was picked up many times. Its antigen is not known. All patients reached thyroid surgery having received no treatment beforehand. With 1 base clipped from V and 7 bases from J, the junction kept 8 bases outside the gene matches. There are 15 residues in the CDR3. Looked up from germline, CDR1 is DFQATT and CDR2 is SNEGSKA (reference sequence). This receptor was taken from a male donor with papillary thyroid cancer or a benign thyroid nodule (not recorded which). Some clones in this sample may be carry-over from other donors' samples. The rearrangement uses TRBV20-1 and TRBJ2-1; TRBD2 agrees at 9 bases. Sequencing was done on a sample of blood. The CDR3, as DNA: TGCAGTGCTAGAGGGGCGGGAGGGCCTTTTAATGAGCAGTTCTTC. Protein product: CSARGAGGPFNEQFF.